This entry is about one T cell receptor (beta chain). As yet, its antigen is unknown. The data were produced by immunoSEQ multiplex PCR, yet TCRdb's version contains in-frame clones alone and is incomplete. The repertoire holds approximately 30,000 clones, with about four fifths as singletons. Time point of the sample: 2014-2015 season, pre-vaccination. Community-dwelling subjects without influenza vaccination in the prior 6 months were enrolled. Blood volume per time point ranged from roughly 35 to 100 mL. Trimming removed 6 bases at V and 2 bases at J, with 14 bases between. Germline V CDR1 and CDR2: SQVTM, ANQGSEA. The CDR3 consists of 13 residues. The data derive from a study of follicular helper T cells after annual influenza vaccination. The wider study: For some subjects, blood spans the 2013-2014, 2014-2015 and 2015-2016 annual vaccinations.

Study-level points and caveats: Successive annual vaccinations recalled a recurrent oligoclonal ICOS+CD38+ cTfh response with influenza-specific clonotypes.

The sequence was collected from an adult who received the influenza vaccine. Specimen: CXCR5+ CD38- circulating T follicular helper cells from blood, collected on the day of influenza vaccination. The subset is: circulating Tfh, non-naive CD4+CXCR5+PD-1+ (ICOS+CD38+ or ICOS-CD38-). The genes are TRBV29-1 and TRBJ2-7; tentatively, D is TRBD2 (5 bases). For the CDR3, the DNA is TGCAGCGTACGGGGAGCCCCCCCCTACGAGCAGTACTTC. Protein sequence: CSVRGAPPYEQYF.